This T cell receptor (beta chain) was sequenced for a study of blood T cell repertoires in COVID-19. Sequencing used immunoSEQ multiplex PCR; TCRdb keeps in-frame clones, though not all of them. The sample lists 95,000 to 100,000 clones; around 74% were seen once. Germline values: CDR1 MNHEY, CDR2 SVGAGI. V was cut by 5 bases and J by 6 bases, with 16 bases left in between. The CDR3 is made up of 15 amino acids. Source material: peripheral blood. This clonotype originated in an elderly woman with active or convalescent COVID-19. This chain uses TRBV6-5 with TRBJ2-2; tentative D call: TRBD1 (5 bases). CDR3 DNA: TGTGCCAGCAGTAGAAAAAACTTAGGGGCCGGGGAGCTGTTTTTT. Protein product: CASSRKNLGAGELFF.